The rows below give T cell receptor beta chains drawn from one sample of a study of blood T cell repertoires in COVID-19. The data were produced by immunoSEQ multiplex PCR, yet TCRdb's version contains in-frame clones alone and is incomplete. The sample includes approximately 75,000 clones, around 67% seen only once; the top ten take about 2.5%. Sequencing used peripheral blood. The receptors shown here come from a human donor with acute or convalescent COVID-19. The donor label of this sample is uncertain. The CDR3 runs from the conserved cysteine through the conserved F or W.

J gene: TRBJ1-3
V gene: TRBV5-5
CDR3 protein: CASSRLSGGKLNTIYF

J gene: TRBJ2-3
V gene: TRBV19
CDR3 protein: CASSPGRTDTQYF

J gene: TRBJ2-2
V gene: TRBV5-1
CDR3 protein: CASSFGAWGELFF

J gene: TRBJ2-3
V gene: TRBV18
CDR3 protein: CASSPQGGWTSTDTQYF

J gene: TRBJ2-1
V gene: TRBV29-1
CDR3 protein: CSVRTGGYEQFF

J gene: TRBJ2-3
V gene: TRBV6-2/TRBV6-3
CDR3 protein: CASSPGKGPSTDTQYF

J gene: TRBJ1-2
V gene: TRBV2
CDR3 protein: CASTTTPNYGYTF

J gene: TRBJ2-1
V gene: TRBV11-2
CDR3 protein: CASSTTRTSRDEQFF

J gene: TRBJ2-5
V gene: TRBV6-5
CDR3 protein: CASRGAGANERTQYF

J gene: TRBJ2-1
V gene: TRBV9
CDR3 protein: CASSVATGYNEQFF

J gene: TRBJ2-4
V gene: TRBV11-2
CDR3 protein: CASSLRLADGTEKNIQYF

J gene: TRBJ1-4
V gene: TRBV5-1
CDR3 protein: CASSWSTQGVVRTNEKLFF

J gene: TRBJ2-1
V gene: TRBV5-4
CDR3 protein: CASSNGQGAYNEQFF

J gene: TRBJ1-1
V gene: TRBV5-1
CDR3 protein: CASSLRPNTEAFF

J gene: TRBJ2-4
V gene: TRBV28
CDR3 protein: CASRELAGVAKNIQYF

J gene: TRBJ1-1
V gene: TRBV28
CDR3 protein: CASRPLWEGTEAFF

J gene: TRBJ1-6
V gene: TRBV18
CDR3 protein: CASSLQGAGDSPLHF

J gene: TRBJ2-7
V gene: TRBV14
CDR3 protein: CASSQTGYEQYF

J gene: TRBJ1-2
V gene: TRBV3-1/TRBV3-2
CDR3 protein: CASSHQTTGGSYGYTF

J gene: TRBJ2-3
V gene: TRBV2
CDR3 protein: CASIKRISDTQYF

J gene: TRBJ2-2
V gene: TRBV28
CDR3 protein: CASSYPGTGTGELFF

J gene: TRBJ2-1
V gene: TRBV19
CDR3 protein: CATTPGAVYNEQFF

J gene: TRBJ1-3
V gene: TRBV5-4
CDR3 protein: CASSPGGNGNTIYF

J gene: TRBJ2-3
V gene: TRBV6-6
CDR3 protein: CASTPAGADTQYF

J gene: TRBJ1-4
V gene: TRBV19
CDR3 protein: CATLSRGTNEKLFF

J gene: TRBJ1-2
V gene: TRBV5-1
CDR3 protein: CASSLGQGAYGYTF

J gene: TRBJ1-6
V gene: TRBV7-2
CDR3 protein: CASSPEGQGYSPLHF

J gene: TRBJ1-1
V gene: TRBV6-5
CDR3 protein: CASSYSSGVGAFF

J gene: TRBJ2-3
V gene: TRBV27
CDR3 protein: CASRPDTSTDTQYF

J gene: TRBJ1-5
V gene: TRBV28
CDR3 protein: CASSFGDRVQPQHF

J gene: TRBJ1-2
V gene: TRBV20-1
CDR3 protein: CSAKSGDGYTF

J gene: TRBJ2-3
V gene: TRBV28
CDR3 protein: CASSGERGGPDTQYF

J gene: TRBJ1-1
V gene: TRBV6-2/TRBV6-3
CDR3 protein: CASSTRDRMNTEAFF

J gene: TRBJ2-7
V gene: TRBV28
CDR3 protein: CASRPGQYYEQYF

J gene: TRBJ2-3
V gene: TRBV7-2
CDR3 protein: CASSPPGLGRSDTQYF

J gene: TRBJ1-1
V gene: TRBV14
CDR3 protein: CASNRQGAVTEAFF

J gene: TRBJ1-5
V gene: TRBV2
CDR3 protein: CASNPTGTSNQPQHF

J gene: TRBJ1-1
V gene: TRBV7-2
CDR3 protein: CASSAKQGTGVAFF

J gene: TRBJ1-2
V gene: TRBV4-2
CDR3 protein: CASSQDIGNYGYTF

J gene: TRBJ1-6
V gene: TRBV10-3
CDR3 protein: CAIKGQQNSPLHF

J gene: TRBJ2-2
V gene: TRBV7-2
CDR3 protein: CASSSSPGTGGYTGELFF

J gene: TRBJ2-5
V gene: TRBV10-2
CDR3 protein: CASSEPPGGTSGFHGTQYF

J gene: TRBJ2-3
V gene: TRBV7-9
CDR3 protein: CASSLWRAKDTQYF

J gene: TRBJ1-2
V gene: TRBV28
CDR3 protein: CASSFGYRQGSNYGYTF

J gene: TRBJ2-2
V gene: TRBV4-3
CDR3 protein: CASSQGTGVTGELFF

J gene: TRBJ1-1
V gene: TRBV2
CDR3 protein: CASRHSTGTTNTEAFF

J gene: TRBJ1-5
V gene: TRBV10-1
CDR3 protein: CASSEPPTGENQPQHF

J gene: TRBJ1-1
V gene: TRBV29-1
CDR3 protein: CSASGQANTEAFF

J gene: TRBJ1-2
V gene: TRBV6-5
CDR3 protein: CASSPTGDGYTF

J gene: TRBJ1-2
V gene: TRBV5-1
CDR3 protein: CASSTGQDYGYTF

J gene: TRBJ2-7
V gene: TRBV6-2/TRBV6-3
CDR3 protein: CASRHRVRWEQYF

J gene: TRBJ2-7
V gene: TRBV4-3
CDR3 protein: CASSQAQAVSGRLNYEQYF

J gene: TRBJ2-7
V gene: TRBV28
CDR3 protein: CASTGGQGNEQYF

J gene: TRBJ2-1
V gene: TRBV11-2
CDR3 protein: CASSLKQGQNIYNEQFF

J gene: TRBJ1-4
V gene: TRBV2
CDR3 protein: CATTGDRNEKLFF

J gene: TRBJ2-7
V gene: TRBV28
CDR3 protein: CAVTTLAGSDEQYF

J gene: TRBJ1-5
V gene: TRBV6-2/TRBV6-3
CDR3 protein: CASSYELTGGTLSNQPQHF

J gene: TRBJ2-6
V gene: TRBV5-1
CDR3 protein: CASSPQGSGANVLTF